These 11 T cell receptor beta chains share one sample of origin, sequenced in a study of blood T cell repertoires in COVID-19 (TCRdb year 2020). The library was made by the immunoSEQ multiplex PCR assay. TCRdb limited this immuneACCESS table to in-frame rearrangements with V and J called. A share of clones is missing; checked studies link under half to unresolved V genes, and the rest is unexplained. The sample table records approximately 130,000 clones; approximately 87% of these occur just once. About 3.9% of the sample goes to the ten largest clones. The specimen was peripheral blood. These receptors were taken from a man aged 55 to 69 with acute or convalescent COVID-19.

The J gene is TRBJ2-1, the V gene TRBV12-3 or TRBV12-4; possible D gene TRBD2, 6 bases. V was trimmed by 5 bases and J by 2 bases, leaving 7 bases between them. The CDR3 has 13 residues. In DNA form, the CDR3 reads TGTGCCAGCAGTCCGGGGGCCTACAATGAGCAGTTCTTC. As protein: CASSPGAYNEQFF.

This sequence joins TRBV14 and TRBJ2-5; 9 bases are a match to TRBD2. V lost 2 bases and J lost 5; bases outside the gene matches: 0. Germline CDR1 reads SGHDN; CDR2 reads FVKESK. CDR3 length equals 13 residues. The CDR3 reads CASSQLAGETQYF. In nucleotides, the CDR3 is TGTGCCAGCAGCCAACTAGCGGGGGAGACCCAGTACTTC. Based on the CDR3 plus reference TRBV14 and TRBJ2-5, the full variable domain is EAGVTQFPSHSVIEKGQTVTLRCDPISGHDNLYWYRRVMGKEIKFLLHFVKESKQDESGMPNNRFLAERTGGTYSTLKVQPAELEDSGVYFCASSQLAGETQYFGPGTRLLVL.

This clone has more than one count but fewer than ten. The rearrangement links TRBV29-1 to TRBJ1-1; D possibly corresponds to TRBD1 (5 bases). Germline V gene data show CDR1 as SQVTM and CDR2 as ANQGSEA. Trimming shortened V by 6 bases and J by 13 bases, and 18 bases separated the two germline ends. The CDR3 has 11 amino acids. In DNA, the CDR3 is TGCAGCGTCAAAGTGGGGGGTCAGGGTTTCTTT. It encodes CSVKVGGQGFF.

This chain joins TRBV7-3 and TRBJ1-1; D unresolved. This CDR3 comprises 14 residues. CDR1 is SGHTA and CDR2 is FQGTGA in the germline V gene. V lost 2 bases and J lost 1, with 8 bases in between. This CDR3 reads CASSLAAENTEAFF. The CDR3 nucleotides are TGTGCCAGCAGCTTAGCGGCGGAGAACACTGAAGCTTTCTTT.

This clone was observed at least ten times. The CDR3 bases are TGCGCCAGCACGGGGCCGGGGGGTTCAAAGACCCAGTACTTC. As protein: CASTGPGGSKTQYF. The V call is TRBV10-1, the J call TRBJ2-5; 7 bases match TRBD2. V gave up 7 bases and J gave up 6 bases; unmatched junction bases: 11. The CDR3 is 14 amino acids. Germline V gene lookup returns CDR1 WNHNN and CDR2 SYGVQD (reference sequence).

This chain joins TRBV4-3 and TRBJ1-2; 7 nucleotides match TRBD1. CDR1 and CDR2 (germline): LGHNA, YSLEER. Unmatched junction bases numbered 12, after V lost 5 bases and J lost 3 bases. CDR3 length equals 16 residues. As DNA, the CDR3 is TGCGCCAGCAGCTCCCGACAGGGTTTAAATTACTATGGCTACACCTTC. Residues: CASSSRQGLNYYGYTF.

This sequence joins TRBV7-8 and TRBJ2-6, with 7 bases matching TRBD1. The junction had 3 bases not matched to a gene; V was cut back by 4 bases and J by 3 bases. Germline CDR1 and CDR2: SGHVS and FQNEAQ. This CDR3 has 15 residues. In DNA, the CDR3 is TGTGCCAGCAGCTACACAGGGGTTGGGGCCAACGTCCTGACTTTC. Protein: CASSYTGVGANVLTF.

This chain joins TRBV13 and TRBJ2-2; D may be TRBD2 (6 bases). Trimming pared 5 bases from V and 9 bases from J, leaving 10 bases between. This CDR3 is built from 12 residues. Germline CDR1 PRHDT, CDR2 FYEKMQ (reference sequence). The CDR3 region has the DNA TGTGCCAGCAGCCTGACTAGAAGGGAGCTGTTTTTT. Amino acid sequence: CASSLTRRELFF.

This chain links TRBV27 with TRBJ1-6; possible D gene TRBD1, 5 bases. Germline loops: CDR1 MNHEY, CDR2 SMNVEV (reference sequence). V shed 3 bases and J shed 7 bases, with 13 bases lying between them. The CDR3 sequence is 15 residues long. CDR3 region: CASSFQGAPNSPLHF. The CDR3 DNA reads as TGTGCCAGCAGTTTCCAAGGGGCCCCCAATTCACCCCTCCACTTT.

This clone turned up a few times. The rearrangement joins TRBV27 to TRBJ2-1, with 7 bases lining up with TRBD2. This CDR3 has 16 residues. V gave up 0 bases and J gave up 2 bases; unmatched junction bases: 4. CDR1 MNHEY and CDR2 SMNVEV come from the germline V gene (reference sequence). CDR3 sequence (DNA): TGTGCCAGCAGTTTATCCCCTAGCGGAGCCTACAATGAGCAGTTCTTC. Its translation: CASSLSPSGAYNEQFF.

This chain joins TRBV14 and TRBJ1-1, with D unclear. Germline values: CDR1 SGHDN, CDR2 FVKESK. The CDR3 extends over 12 amino acids. Deletions cut 6 bases from V and 2 bases from J, with 7 bases between. The CDR3, as DNA: TGTGCCAGCAGTCTAAAAAACACTGAAGCTTTCTTT. This sequence encodes CASSLKNTEAFF.